This is a list of T cell receptor beta chains from one sample in a study of regulatory T cells in long-lasting Graves disease. TCRdb re-derived calls from the multiplex PCR reads in MiXCR, one entry per CDR3 protein. The sample lists about 420,000 distinct CDR3 sequences, roughly a quarter occurring once. The sequenced sample was peripheral blood mononuclear cells (PBMCs), obtained when the disease was refractory, from a patient treated with antithyroid drugs. The receptor source for this set is a female donor with Graves disease. Each CDR3 is given with its conserved first and last residue. The D gene is left open where the match is weak. Clone size, where shown, is once, few, many, or a class for clones that have expanded.

V	J	size	D	DNA	CDR3
TRBV14	TRBJ2-1	few	.	TGTGCCAGCAGACCAGTAGGGTATTGGGAGCAGTTCTTC	CASRPVGYWEQFF
TRBV7-9	TRBJ2-7	.	TRBD2	TGTGCCAGCAGCTTATCCACCGGGCTAGCGGGAACCTACGAGCAGTACTTC	CASSLSTGLAGTYEQYF
TRBV7-2	TRBJ2-6	few	.	TGTGCCAGCAGCTTCTACCAGGGGGCCAACGTCCTGACTTTC	CASSFYQGANVLTF
TRBV18	TRBJ1-1	.	.	TGTGCCAGCTCACCACGTCGGGAAAACACTGAAGCTTTCTTT	CASSPRRENTEAFF
TRBV14	TRBJ1-1	.	.	TGTGCCAGCAGCCAAGGGAATTGGGGCGCGAGCACTGAAGCTTTCTTT	CASSQGNWGASTEAFF
TRBV28	TRBJ2-5	many	.	TGTGCCAGCAGTTGGGGGGATTTCGGTGCCGGTCAAGAGACCCAGTACTTC	CASSWGDFGAGQETQYF
TRBV29-1	TRBJ1-2	once	TRBD1	TGCAGCGCACCGACAGGGGGTGGCTATGGCTACACCTTC	CSAPTGGGYGYTF
TRBV14	TRBJ1-5	.	.	TGTGCCAGCAGCCAAGACAGTTATAGCAATCAGCCCCAGCATTTT	CASSQDSYSNQPQHF
TRBV29-1	TRBJ1-5	.	TRBD1	TGCAGCGTTGTCACAGGTGAGGGGGCAGGTCAGCCCCAGCATTTT	CSVVTGEGAGQPQHF
TRBV7-2	TRBJ2-2	.	.	TGTGCCAGCAGCGCCGATGGGGACGTCGGGGAGCTGTTTTTT	CASSADGDVGELFF
TRBV3-1	TRBJ2-7	few	.	TGTGCCAGCAGCTACCAGAGCCGCCGCTCCTACGAGCAGTACTTC	CASSYQSRRSYEQYF
TRBV18	TRBJ1-4	few	.	TGTGCCAGCTCACCGGGGCTCGATGAAAAACTGTTTTTT	CASSPGLDEKLFF
TRBV2	TRBJ2-7	many	.	TGTGCCAGCAGGACTTCTAGCTCCTACGAGCAGTACTTC	CASRTSSSYEQYF
TRBV2	TRBJ1-3	.	.	TGTGCCAGCAGTGAGGGCGGCTACTCTGGAAACACCATATATTTT	CASSEGGYSGNTIYF
TRBV7-9	TRBJ2-5	.	TRBD2	TGTGCCAGCAGCCCCCGGACTAGCGGGAGGTTTGAAGAGACCCAGTACTTC	CASSPRTSGRFEETQYF
TRBV6-1	TRBJ2-2	many	TRBD1	TGTGCCAGCAGTCTCAGGGGGCACACCGGGGAGCTGTTTTTT	CASSLRGHTGELFF
TRBV3-1	TRBJ1-1	few	.	TGTGCCAGCAGCCAAGTTGGTATGGACACTGAAGCTTTCTTT	CASSQVGMDTEAFF
TRBV20-1	TRBJ2-5	once	TRBD2	TGCAGTGCTTCCGGGACTAGCGGGAGGGCAGGAGAGACCCAGTACTTC	CSASGTSGRAGETQYF
TRBV27	TRBJ1-2	.	.	TGTGCCAGCAGTGGCCGAGTGGGGGTGGGCTATGGCTACACCTTC	CASSGRVGVGYGYTF
TRBV28	TRBJ1-2	many	TRBD1	TGTGCCAGCAGTTTCAGGGACAGCCACACCTTC	CASSFRDSHTF
TRBV19	TRBJ2-7	.	.	TGTGCCAGTACCTCCATTACCTACGAGCAGTACTTC	CASTSITYEQYF
TRBV7-9	TRBJ2-7	few	.	TGTGCCAGCAGCTTAGCGACTACTAATTCGGGGGAGCAGTACTTC	CASSLATTNSGEQYF
TRBV20-1	TRBJ2-7	many	.	TGCAGTGCTAGAGTACAGAGCTACGAGCAGTACTTC	CSARVQSYEQYF
TRBV10-3	TRBJ2-2	few	TRBD1	TGTGCCATCAGCGCGATGCCGGGACAGACGAACACCGGGGAGCTGTTTTTT	CAISAMPGQTNTGELFF
TRBV28	TRBJ2-2	many	.	TGTGCCAGCAGTTTATACGCACGGGGCGGCGGGGAGCTGTTTTTT	CASSLYARGGGELFF
TRBV28	TRBJ1-2	many	.	TGTGCCAGCAGAGAGGGAGCGCGTGGCTACACCTTC	CASREGARGYTF
TRBV6-1	TRBJ2-2	many	TRBD2	TGTGCCATCAACAGACTAGCGGGAGGTTGGAGGACCGGGGAGCTGTTTTTT	CAINRLAGGWRTGELFF
TRBV27	TRBJ2-7	.	TRBD2	TGTGCCAGCAGTTTGTTTCTAGCGGGCCCGTACGAGCAGTACTTC	CASSLFLAGPYEQYF
TRBV29-1	TRBJ2-7	once	TRBD1	TGCAGCGCCCGGGACAGGGGAGCGTACGAGCAGTACTTC	CSARDRGAYEQYF
TRBV11-2	TRBJ2-7	many	TRBD2	TGTGCCAGCAGCGTCCTAGCGGGGTCCTACGAGCAGTACTTC	CASSVLAGSYEQYF
TRBV28	TRBJ2-7	many	TRBD2	TGTGCCAGCAGATGGACTAGCGGTACCTACGAGCAGTACTTC	CASRWTSGTYEQYF
TRBV28	TRBJ2-7	.	.	TGTGCCAGCAGGTCGGTAATCTCCTACGAGCAGTACTTC	CASRSVISYEQYF
TRBV30	TRBJ1-2	many	.	TGTGCCTGGAGTACTACGGAATACGATGGCTACACCTTC	CAWSTTEYDGYTF
TRBV29-1	TRBJ2-7	.	.	TGCAGCGCCCGAAGAGACGGATCCTACGAGCAGTACTTC	CSARRDGSYEQYF
TRBV28	TRBJ1-1	.	.	TGTGCCAGCAGTCCGTACCGGGACGGGAAAAACGCTGAAGCTTTCTTT	CASSPYRDGKNAEAFF
TRBV7-9	TRBJ2-5	once	TRBD1	TGTGCCAGCAGCTTAGCGTCAGGGGGCAAAGAGACCCAGTACTTC	CASSLASGGKETQYF
TRBV20-1	TRBJ2-3	.	TRBD2	TGCAGTGCTAGACCTGGGACTAGCGGACTCACAGATACGCAGTATTTT	CSARPGTSGLTDTQYF
TRBV20-1	TRBJ2-7	few	.	TGCAGTGCTAGAGTTATGAGGGCGGGACGCTCCTACGAGCAGTACTTC	CSARVMRAGRSYEQYF
TRBV13	TRBJ2-1	.	.	TGTGCCAGCAGCCCCCGGACAGTTCACAATGAGCAGTTCTTC	CASSPRTVHNEQFF
TRBV15	TRBJ1-2	.	TRBD1	TGTGCCACCAGCAGAGAGCGGACAGGGATTGGCTACACCTTC	CATSRERTGIGYTF
TRBV6-1	TRBJ1-5	few	.	TGTGCCCTTCTAAGGTGCAATCAGCCCCAGCATTTT	CALLRCNQPQHF
TRBV9	TRBJ2-5	few	.	TGTGCCAGCAGCGTAGGTTTTGGGGAACCGGGAGAGACCCAGTACTTC	CASSVGFGEPGETQYF
TRBV20-1	TRBJ2-7	.	.	TGCAGTGCTAGCGCCGGTCTTGATAGCTCCTACGAGCAGTACTTC	CSASAGLDSSYEQYF
TRBV7-3	TRBJ1-6	.	.	TGTGCCAGCAGCTTAAAGGGCCCAGGTTCACCCCTCCACTTT	CASSLKGPGSPLHF
TRBV5-1	TRBJ1-4	once	.	TGCGCCAGCAGCTTGGAACAGGGCTTGAATGAAAAACTGTTTTTT	CASSLEQGLNEKLFF
TRBV3-1	TRBJ1-3	few	TRBD1	TGTGCCAGCAGGGGGACAGGGACTGGAAACACCATATATTTT	CASRGTGTGNTIYF
TRBV7-2	TRBJ2-7	.	.	TGTGCCAGCAGCCCCGACCCTGGGTTGACCTACGAGCAGTACTTC	CASSPDPGLTYEQYF
TRBV5-1	TRBJ2-7	.	TRBD2	TGCGCCAGCACCCCCGGGACTAGAGCCTACGAGCAGTACTTC	CASTPGTRAYEQYF
TRBV20-1	TRBJ1-6	many	.	TGCAGTGCTATACCCACGCCCCTCCACTTT	CSAIPTPLHF